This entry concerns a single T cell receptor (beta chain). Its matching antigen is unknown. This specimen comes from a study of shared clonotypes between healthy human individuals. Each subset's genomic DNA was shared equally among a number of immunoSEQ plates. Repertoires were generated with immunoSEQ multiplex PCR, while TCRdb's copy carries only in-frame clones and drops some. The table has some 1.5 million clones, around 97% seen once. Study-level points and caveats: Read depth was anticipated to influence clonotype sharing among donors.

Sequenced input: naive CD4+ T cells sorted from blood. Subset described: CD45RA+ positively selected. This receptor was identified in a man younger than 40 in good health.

CDR3 residues: CARTYYGYTF. CDR3 DNA sequence: TGTGCCAGAACTTACTATGGCTACACCTTC. The chain carries TRBV5-3 and TRBJ1-2; D gene ambiguous. TRBV5-3 falls under the ORF class, with uncertain function. The germline V and J ends were trimmed by 6 bases and 3 bases, with 3 bases remaining between them. The CDR3 runs 10 residues.